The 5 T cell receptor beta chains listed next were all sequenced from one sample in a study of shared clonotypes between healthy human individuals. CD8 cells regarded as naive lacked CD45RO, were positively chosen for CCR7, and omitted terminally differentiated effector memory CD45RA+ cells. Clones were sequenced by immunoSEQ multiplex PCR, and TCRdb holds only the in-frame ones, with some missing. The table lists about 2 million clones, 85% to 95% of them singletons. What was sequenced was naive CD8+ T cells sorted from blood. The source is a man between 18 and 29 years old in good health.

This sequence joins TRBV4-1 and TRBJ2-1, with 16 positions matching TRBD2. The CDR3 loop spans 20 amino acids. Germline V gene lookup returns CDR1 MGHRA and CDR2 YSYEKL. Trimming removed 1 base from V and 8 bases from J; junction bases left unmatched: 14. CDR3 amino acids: CASSQAPGLAGGTIMDEQFF. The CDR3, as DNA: TGCGCCAGCAGCCAAGCCCCGGGACTAGCGGGGGGGACCATTATGGATGAGCAGTTCTTC.

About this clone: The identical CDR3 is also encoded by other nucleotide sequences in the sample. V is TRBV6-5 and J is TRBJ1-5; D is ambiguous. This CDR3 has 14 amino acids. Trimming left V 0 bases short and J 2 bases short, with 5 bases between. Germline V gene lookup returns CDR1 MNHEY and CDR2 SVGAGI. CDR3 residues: CASSYSEGNQPQHF. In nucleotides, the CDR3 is TGTGCCAGCAGTTACTCCGAGGGCAATCAGCCCCAGCATTTT.

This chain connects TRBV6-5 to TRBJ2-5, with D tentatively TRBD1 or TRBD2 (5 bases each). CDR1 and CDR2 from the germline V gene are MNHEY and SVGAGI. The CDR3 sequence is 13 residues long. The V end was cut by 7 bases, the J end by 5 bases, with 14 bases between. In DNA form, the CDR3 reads TGTGCCAGCAACATGGGGACGCCGGAGACCCAGTACTTC. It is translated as CASNMGTPETQYF.

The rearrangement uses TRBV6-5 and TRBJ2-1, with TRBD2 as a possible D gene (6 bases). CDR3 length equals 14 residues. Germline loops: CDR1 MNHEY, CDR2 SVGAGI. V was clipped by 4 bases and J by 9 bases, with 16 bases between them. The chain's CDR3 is CASSWEDGGAEQFF. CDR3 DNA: TGTGCCAGCAGTTGGGAGGACGGAGGGGCTGAGCAGTTCTTC.

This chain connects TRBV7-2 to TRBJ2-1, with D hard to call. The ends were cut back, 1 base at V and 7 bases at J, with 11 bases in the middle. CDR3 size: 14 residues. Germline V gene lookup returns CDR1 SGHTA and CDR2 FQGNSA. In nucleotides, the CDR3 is TGTGCCAGCAGCTTAGAGTGGCAGGATAATGAGCAGTTCTTC. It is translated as CASSLEWQDNEQFF. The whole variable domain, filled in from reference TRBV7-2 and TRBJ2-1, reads GAGVSQSPSNKVTEKGKDVELRCDPISGHTALYWYRQSLGQGLEFLIYFQGNSAPDKSGLPSDRFSAERTGGSVSTLTIQRTQQEDSAVYLCASSLEWQDNEQFFGPGTRLTVL.